This TCR beta chain was sequenced during a study of beta chain features in type 1 diabetes. Whole-study findings and limits: Among patients with Type 1 diabetes, TCRB CDR3s were moderately but significantly shorter in every one of the four CD4+ subsets. More deletions and fewer insertions at VDJ junctions were found in patients with type 1 diabetes. Any HLA type influence on TCRB rearrangement was left unresolved here.

This clone was found many times. Its antigen is not identified. The CDR3 extends over 15 amino acids. The V and J ends lost 4 bases and 2 bases, in that order; junction bases with no gene match: 7. Germline assignment: CDR1 SGHRS and CDR2 YFSETQ. The study reverse transcribed the entire isolated RNA, so it sequenced expressed TCRB transcripts. The protocol was immunoSEQ multiplex PCR, while the TCRdb copy is restricted to in-frame clones and leaves out a portion. The sample includes about 340,000 clones, approximately 10% of them seen just once. Input material: central memory CD4+ T cells from blood. V and J are TRBV5-1 and TRBJ2-3; 7 nucleotides match TRBD2. This TCR came from a man aged 25-45 years with type 1 diabetes. The CDR3 is CASSPSGTNTDTQYF. The CDR3 DNA reads as TGCGCCAGCAGCCCCTCCGGGACTAACACAGATACGCAGTATTTT.